The present T cell receptor beta chain was sequenced within a study of CD8 T cells in Susac syndrome. Study observations and caveats: The study conceded that its TCR sequencing and HLA analysis involved relatively few individuals.

A word on this clonotype: What it binds is not known.

With random hexamers, reverse transcription was performed on about 0.45 to 1 ug of RNA. It was immunoSEQ multiplex PCR that amplified TCR beta CDR3 across 54 Vbeta and 13 Jbeta. TCRdb reprocessed the immunoSEQ multiplex PCR reads via MiXCR and lists one record per CDR3 protein. This sample has a few hundred thousand distinct CDR3 sequences; 93% occur once, and the top ten carry around 0.067%. The multiple sclerosis control cohort comprised treatment-naive individuals presenting with stable or active relapsing-remitting disease. The specimen was CD4+ T cells from PBMCs. The sequence was collected from a human donor with multiple sclerosis.

The CDR3 is CASRSGTHNEQFF. CDR3 DNA sequence: TGTGCCAGCAGGAGCGGGACCCACAATGAGCAGTTCTTC. The V and J genes are TRBV3-1 and TRBJ2-1; 7 nucleotides line up with TRBD2. This CDR3 is 13 amino acids long. Trimming took 6 bases from V and 5 from J; bases not matched to a gene: 4. Germline loops: CDR1 LGHDT, CDR2 YNNKEL (reference sequence).